This T cell receptor beta chain is drawn from a study of identical twins (dated by TCRdb to 2016 to 2018). About the investigation overall: TCR alpha and beta repertoires from monozygotic twins, unrelated adults of various ages and cord blood were deep-sequenced to test whether fetal clonotypes persist. To rule out contamination, replicate twin experiments were performed at different times with different library preparation protocols.

The CDR3 contains 15 residues, cysteine and phenylalanine counted. Only the CDR3 DNA is retained, 45 bases long and in frame from the first base. Sequences MNHEY (CDR1) and SMNVEV (CDR2) are obtained from the germline V gene (reference sequence). Here V drops 8 bases and J drops 1 base, and the junction holds 6 bases not matched to any gene. All donors were healthy Caucasians. The twin cohort consisted of three pairs of female monozygotic twins, all aged about 18 to 30 years. Peripheral blood mononuclear cells were the source from which RNA for the TCR libraries was isolated. This clonotype was seen a handful of times. What antigen it recognizes has not been identified. No much larger clone exists at a distance of one base, and base qualities are not known. The method was 5' RACE. TCRdb shows the sequencer as Illumina HiSeq 2000. Template switching added a universal primer binding site, and the final cDNA carried a unique molecular identifier that allowed TCR cDNA molecules to be counted accurately. First-strand cDNA for TCR alpha and beta chains was synthesized from specific primers in the conserved constant-segment region. To control for contamination, every cDNA library was double barcoded, receiving both a SMART-Mk sample barcode and Illumina barcodes. Two successive PCR steps introduced TruSeq adapter sequences along with Illumina sample barcodes. The TCR alpha and beta cDNA libraries were sequenced on the Illumina HiSeq platform using custom primers. The original pipeline was this. Unique molecular identifiers were extracted from raw reads with MiGEC, and CDR3 positions were determined with MiXCR. Recombination models were inferred per individual with the repgenHMM and IGoR tools using an EM algorithm. Shared clonotype analysis was performed with the tcR package in R, normalizing sharing by the product of cloneset sizes. Out-of-frame nonproductive sequences were analyzed to study raw recombination free of thymic and clonal selection effects. TCRdb reworked the public reads: Q25 trimming with fastp, MiXCR clone assembly, productive beta chains retained. Every distinct CDR3 protein forms one entry, paired with its most common genes and DNA. These V and J calls derive from TCRdb rather than the authors' analysis. The sample yields a few hundred thousand distinct CDR3 sequences; around 9.6% were counted once. 2.5% to 3.5% of the sample goes to the ten largest clones.

The study at large found these results: In monozygotic twins, out-of-frame TCR alpha sharing was systematically underestimated by recombination models, although the models agreed with sharing between unrelated individuals. Because the same donors could not be followed over many years, the conclusions depended on cross-sectional statistical analysis. Abundant cord blood beta clonotypes carried fewer insertions; young adult naive repertoires showed a weaker similar trend, while memory repertoires showed none. Invariant T cells such as MAIT and iNKT could partly confound zero-insertion analyses, although diverse VJ usage argued against such confounding for most clonotypes. The excess sharing between twins in beta out-of-frame sequences was weaker because fewer shared sequences reduced the signal-to-noise ratio. Compared with coincidental sharing between unrelated individuals, an excess of low generation-probability sequences was observed among out-of-frame TCR alpha sequences shared between twins.

These data were likewise used in another study, on yellow fever vaccine responses in identical twins. The second publication reports: The T cell response to vaccination in identical twins was reported by the authors to appear partly convergent and partly personalized. The study precisely tracked vaccine-responding T cell clones in identical twins.

The chain is encoded by TRBV27 joined to TRBJ2-3; the junction holds 10 bases that match TRBD1. The sequencing sample was made of PBMCs. The sequence came from a woman between 18 and 29 years old in good health. The CDR3 here reads CASHRGQGGTDTQYF. Read as DNA, the sequence is TGTGCCAGCCACCGAGGACAGGGGGGCACAGATACGCAGTATTTT.